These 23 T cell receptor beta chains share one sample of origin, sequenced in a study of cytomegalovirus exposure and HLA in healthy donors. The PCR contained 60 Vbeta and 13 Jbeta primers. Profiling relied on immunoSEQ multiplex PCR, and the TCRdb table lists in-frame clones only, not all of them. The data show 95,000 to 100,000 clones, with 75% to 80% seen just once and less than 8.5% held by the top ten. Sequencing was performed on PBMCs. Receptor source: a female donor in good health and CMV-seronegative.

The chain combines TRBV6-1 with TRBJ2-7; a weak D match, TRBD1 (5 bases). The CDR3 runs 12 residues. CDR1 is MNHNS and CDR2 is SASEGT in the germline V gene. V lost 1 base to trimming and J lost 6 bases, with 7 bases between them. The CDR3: CASSEVGAEQYF. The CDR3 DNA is TGTGCCAGCAGTGAAGTAGGGGCCGAGCAGTACTTC.

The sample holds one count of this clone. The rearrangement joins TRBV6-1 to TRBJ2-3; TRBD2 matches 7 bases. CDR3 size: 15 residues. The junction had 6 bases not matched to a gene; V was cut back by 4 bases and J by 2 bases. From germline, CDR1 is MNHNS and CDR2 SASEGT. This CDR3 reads CASSGRGGPTDTQYF. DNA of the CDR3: TGTGCCAGCAGTGGGCGCGGGGGACCCACAGATACGCAGTATTTT.

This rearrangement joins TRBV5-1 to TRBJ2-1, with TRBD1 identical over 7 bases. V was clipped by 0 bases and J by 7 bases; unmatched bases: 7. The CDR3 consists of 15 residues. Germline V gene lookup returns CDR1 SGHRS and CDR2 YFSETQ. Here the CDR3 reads CASSLGDSLGNEQFF. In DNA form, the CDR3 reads TGCGCCAGCAGCTTGGGGGACAGCTTGGGAAATGAGCAGTTCTTC.

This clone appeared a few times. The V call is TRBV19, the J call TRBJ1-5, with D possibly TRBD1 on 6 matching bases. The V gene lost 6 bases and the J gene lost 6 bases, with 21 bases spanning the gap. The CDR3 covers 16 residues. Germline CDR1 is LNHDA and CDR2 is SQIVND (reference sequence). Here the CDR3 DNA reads TGTGCCAGTAGATCGGGAAACAGGGATGTCTTTCAGCCCCAGCATTTT. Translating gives CASRSGNRDVFQPQHF.

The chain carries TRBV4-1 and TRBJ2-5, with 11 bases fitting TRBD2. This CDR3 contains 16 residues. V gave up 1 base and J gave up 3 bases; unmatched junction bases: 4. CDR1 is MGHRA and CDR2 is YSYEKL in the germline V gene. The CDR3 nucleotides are TGCGCCAGCAGCCAAGTAGCGGGAGGGTCAAAAGAGACCCAGTACTTC. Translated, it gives CASSQVAGGSKETQYF.

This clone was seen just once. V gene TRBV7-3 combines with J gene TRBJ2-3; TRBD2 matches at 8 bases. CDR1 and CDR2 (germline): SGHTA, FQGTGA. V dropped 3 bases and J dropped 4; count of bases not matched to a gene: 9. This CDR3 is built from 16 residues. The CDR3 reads CASSLSGGAVPDTQYF. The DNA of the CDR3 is TGTGCCAGCAGCTTGTCCGGGGGGGCCGTCCCAGATACGCAGTATTTT.

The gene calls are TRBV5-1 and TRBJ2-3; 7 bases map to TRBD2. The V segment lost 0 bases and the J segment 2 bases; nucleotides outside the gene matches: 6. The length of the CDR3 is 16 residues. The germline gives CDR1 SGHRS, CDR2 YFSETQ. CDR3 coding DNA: TGCGCCAGCAGCTTGGACCTCGGGGGGAACACAGATACGCAGTATTTT. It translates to CASSLDLGGNTDTQYF.

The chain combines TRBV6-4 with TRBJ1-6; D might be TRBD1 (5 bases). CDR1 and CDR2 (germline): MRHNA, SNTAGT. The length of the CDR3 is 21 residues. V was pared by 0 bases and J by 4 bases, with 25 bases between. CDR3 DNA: TGTGCCAGCAGTGACTCGAATTTCTGGTTCAAGGTTAGACAGTATAATTCACCCCTCCACTTT. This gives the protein CASSDSNFWFKVRQYNSPLHF.

In nucleotides, the CDR3 is TGTGCCAGCAGCCCTGGACTAGCGGCGAACTCCTACGAGCAGTACTTC. Its translation: CASSPGLAANSYEQYF. V and J are TRBV7-2 and TRBJ2-7; 10 bases fit TRBD2. The junction had 7 bases not matched to a gene; V was cut back by 5 bases and J by 0 bases. Germline V CDR1 and CDR2: SGHTA, FQGNSA. The CDR3 sequence is 16 residues long. The full variable domain, with the rest looked up from reference TRBV7-2 and TRBJ2-7, is GAGVSQSPSNKVTEKGKDVELRCDPISGHTALYWYRQSLGQGLEFLIYFQGNSAPDKSGLPSDRFSAERTGGSVSTLTIQRTQQEDSAVYLCASSPGLAANSYEQYFGPGTRLTVT.

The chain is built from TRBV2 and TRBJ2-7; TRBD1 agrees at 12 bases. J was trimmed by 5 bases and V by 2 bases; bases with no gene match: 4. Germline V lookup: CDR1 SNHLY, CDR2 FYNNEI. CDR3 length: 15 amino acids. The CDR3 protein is CASSERDRGLNEQYF. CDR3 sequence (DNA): TGTGCCAGCAGTGAAAGGGACAGGGGGCTTAACGAGCAGTACTTC.

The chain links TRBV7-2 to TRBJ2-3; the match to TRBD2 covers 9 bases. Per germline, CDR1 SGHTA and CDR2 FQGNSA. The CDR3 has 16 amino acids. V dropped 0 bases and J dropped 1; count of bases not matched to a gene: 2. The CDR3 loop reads CASSLASGSRTDTQYF. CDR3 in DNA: TGTGCCAGCAGCTTAGCTAGCGGGAGTCGCACAGATACGCAGTATTTT.

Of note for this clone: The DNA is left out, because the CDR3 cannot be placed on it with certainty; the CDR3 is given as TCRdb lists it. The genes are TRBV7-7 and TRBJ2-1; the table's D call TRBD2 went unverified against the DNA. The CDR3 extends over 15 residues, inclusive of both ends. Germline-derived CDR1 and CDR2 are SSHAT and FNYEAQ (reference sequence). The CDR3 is CASSTSGGPGDEQFF.

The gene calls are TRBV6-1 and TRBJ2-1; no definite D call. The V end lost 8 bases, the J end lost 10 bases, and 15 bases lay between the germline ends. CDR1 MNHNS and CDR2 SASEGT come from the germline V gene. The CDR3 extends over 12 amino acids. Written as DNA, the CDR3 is TGTGCCAGCCCCAGTGCAGGTTTCGAGCAGTTCTTC. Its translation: CASPSAGFEQFF.

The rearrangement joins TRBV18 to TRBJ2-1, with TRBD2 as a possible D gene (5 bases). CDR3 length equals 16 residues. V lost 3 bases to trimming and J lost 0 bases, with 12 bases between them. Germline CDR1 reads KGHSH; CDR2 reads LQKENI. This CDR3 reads CASSPVGGSSYNEQFF. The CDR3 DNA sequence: TGTGCCAGCTCACCCGTCGGTGGGAGCTCCTACAATGAGCAGTTCTTC.

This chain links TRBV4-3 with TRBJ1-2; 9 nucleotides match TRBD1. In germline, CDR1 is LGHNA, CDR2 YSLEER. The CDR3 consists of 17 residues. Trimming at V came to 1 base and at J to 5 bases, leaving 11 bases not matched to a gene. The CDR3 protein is CASSQASPGQGSYGYTF. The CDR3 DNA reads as TGCGCCAGCAGCCAAGCTAGCCCGGGACAGGGATCTTATGGCTACACCTTC.

CDR3 amino acids: CASSRNRASGELFF. The DNA of the CDR3 is TGTGCCAGCAGCCGAAACAGGGCTTCCGGGGAGCTGTTTTTT. The chain links TRBV14 to TRBJ2-2; D perhaps matches TRBD1 (6 bases). CDR3 length: 14 amino acids. V lost 4 bases, J lost 6 bases, and 12 bases lay in between. Germline V lookup: CDR1 SGHDN, CDR2 FVKESK.

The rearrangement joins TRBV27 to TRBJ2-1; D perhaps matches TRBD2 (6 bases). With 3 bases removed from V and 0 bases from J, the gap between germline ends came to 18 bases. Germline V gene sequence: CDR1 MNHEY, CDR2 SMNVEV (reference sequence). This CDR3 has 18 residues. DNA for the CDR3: TGTGCCAGCAGTTTGACCTTGGGCGGGATCAGCTCCTACAATGAGCAGTTCTTC. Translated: CASSLTLGGISSYNEQFF.

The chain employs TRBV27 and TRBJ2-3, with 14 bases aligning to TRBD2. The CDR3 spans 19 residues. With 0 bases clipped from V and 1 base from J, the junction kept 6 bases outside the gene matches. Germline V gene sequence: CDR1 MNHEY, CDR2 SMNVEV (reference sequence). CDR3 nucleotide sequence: TGTGCCAGCAGTTTATCGTTGGTGGGACTAGCGGGGGGCACAGATACGCAGTATTTT. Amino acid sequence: CASSLSLVGLAGGTDTQYF.

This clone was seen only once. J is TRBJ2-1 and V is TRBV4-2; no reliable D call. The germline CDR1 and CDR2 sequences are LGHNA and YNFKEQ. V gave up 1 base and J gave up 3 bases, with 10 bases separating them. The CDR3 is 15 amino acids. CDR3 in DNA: TGTGCCAGCAGCCAAGGACTGATCCTCTACAATGAGCAGTTCTTC. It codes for CASSQGLILYNEQFF.

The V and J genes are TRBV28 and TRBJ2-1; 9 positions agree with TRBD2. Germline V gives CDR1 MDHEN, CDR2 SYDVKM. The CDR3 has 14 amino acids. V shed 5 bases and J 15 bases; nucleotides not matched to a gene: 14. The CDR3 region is CASSPYLIAGVWFF. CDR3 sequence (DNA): TGTGCCAGCAGTCCCTATCTGATAGCGGGAGTATGGTTCTTC.

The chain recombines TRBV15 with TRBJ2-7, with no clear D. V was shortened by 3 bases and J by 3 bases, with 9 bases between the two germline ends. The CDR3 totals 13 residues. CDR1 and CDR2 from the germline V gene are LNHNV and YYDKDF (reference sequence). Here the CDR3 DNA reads TGTGCCACCAGCAGTGCACGGTACTACGAGCAGTACTTC. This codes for CATSSARYYEQYF. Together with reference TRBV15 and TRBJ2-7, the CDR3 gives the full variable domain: DAMVIQNPRYQVTQFGKPVTLSCSQTLNHNVMYWYQQKSSQAPKLLFHYYDKDFNNEADTPDNFQSRRPNTSFCFLDIRSPGLGDTAMYLCATSSARYYEQYFGPGTRLTVT.

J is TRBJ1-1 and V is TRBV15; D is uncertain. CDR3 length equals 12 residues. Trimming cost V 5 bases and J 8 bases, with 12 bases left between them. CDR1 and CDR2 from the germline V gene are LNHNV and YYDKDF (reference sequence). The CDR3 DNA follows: TGTGCCACCAGCGAGAGGTCCCGCGAAGCTTTCTTT. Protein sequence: CATSERSREAFF.

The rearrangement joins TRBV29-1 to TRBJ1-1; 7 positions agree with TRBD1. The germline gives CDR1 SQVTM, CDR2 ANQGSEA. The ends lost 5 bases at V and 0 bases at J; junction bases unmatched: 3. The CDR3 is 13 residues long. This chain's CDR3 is CSVSQGLNTEAFF. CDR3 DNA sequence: TGCAGCGTTTCACAGGGGCTGAACACTGAAGCTTTCTTT.